Listed below are T cell receptor beta chains from one sample, sequenced in a study of early T cells in non-severe SARS-CoV-2 infection. TCRdb recomputed calls from the 5' RACE reads with MiXCR, one row per CDR3 protein. The table shows about 27,000 distinct CDR3 sequences, with over 2.5% occurring only once. Material: whole blood. These receptors were collected from an adult who was a healthcare worker with PCR-confirmed SARS-CoV-2 infection or an uninfected control (not recorded which). CDR3s include the opening cysteine and the closing phenylalanine or tryptophan. The order of the fields is clone size, D gene, V gene, J gene, CDR3 DNA, CDR3 protein. A D gene is named only where the DNA matches it firmly. Expanded clones get a size class; other rows say once, few or many, or leave the size out.

many	TRBD1	TRBV13	TRBJ2-1	TGTGCCAGCAGCTCGGACAGGGGCATCTACAATGAGCAGTTCTTC	CASSSDRGIYNEQFF
many	-	TRBV11-3	TRBJ1-3	TGTGCCAGCAGCTTTTTGCCTGGAAACACCATATATTTT	CASSFLPGNTIYF
few	-	TRBV5-3	TRBJ2-1	TGTGCCAGAAGCTCTCGGGACAATGAGCAGTTCTTC	CARSSRDNEQFF
many	TRBD1	TRBV3-1	TRBJ2-1	TGTGCCAGCAGCATAAACGGACAGGTGTCGAATGAGCAGTTCTTC	CASSINGQVSNEQFF
many	TRBD1	TRBV20-1	TRBJ1-2	TGCAGTGCTAAGGACAGGGGGAATTACTATGGCTACACCTTC	CSAKDRGNYYGYTF
many	-	TRBV5-5	TRBJ1-2	TGTGCCAGCAGCTTGGCGGCCAGGGGAAGCTATGGCTACACCTTC	CASSLAARGSYGYTF
many	-	TRBV12-3/TRBV12-4	TRBJ2-4	TGTGCCAGCACCTTCACCTTTACAGGTGAACTAGCCAAAAACATTCAGTACTTC	CASTFTFTGELAKNIQYF
many	TRBD2	TRBV18	TRBJ2-3	TGTGCCAGCTCACTGACTAGCCCCACAGATACGCAGTATTTT	CASSLTSPTDTQYF
many	-	TRBV21-1	TRBJ2-1	TGTGCCAGCAGCAAAGTAGGGACTAGCGGGGGGTCACGGATCTTC	CASSKVGTSGGSRIF
-	TRBD2	TRBV9	TRBJ2-1	TGTGCCAGCAGCACCCCGCCGGGGGGTGAGCAGTTCTTC	CASSTPPGGEQFF
many	TRBD1	TRBV12-3/TRBV12-4	TRBJ2-1	TGTGCCAGCAGTTTACCAGGGGGTCGGGAGCAGTTCTTC	CASSLPGGREQFF
many	-	TRBV12-5	TRBJ2-3	TGTGCTAGTGGTTTGAGTCGGGGGAACACAGATACGCAGTATTTT	CASGLSRGNTDTQYF
many	TRBD2	TRBV11-1	TRBJ2-1	TGTGCCAGCAGCTACAGCGGGGTGTTGAGCTCCTACAATGAGCAGTTCTTC	CASSYSGVLSSYNEQFF
many	-	TRBV25-1	TRBJ2-3	TGTGCCAGCAGTGAACGAGTAGGGCGAGATACGCAGTATTTT	CASSERVGRDTQYF
many	TRBD1	TRBV7-2	TRBJ1-6	TGTGCCAGCAGCTTAGGACAGGGGCTTAATTCACCCCTCCACTTT	CASSLGQGLNSPLHF
few	TRBD1	TRBV2	TRBJ1-2	TGTGCCAGCGGTAACACAGGGGATCCAGGCTACACCTTC	CASGNTGDPGYTF